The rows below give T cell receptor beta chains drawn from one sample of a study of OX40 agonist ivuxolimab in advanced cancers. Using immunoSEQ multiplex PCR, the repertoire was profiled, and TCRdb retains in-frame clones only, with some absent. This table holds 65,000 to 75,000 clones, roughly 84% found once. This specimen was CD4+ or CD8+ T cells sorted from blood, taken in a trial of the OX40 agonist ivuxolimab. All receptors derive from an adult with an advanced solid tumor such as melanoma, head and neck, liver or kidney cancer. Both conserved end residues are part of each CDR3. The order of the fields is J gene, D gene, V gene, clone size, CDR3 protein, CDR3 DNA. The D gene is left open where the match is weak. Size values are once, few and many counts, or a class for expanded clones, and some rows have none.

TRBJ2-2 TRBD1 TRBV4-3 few CASSQDGTGLRTGELFF TGCGCCAGCAGCCAAGATGGGACAGGGCTGAGAACCGGGGAGCTGTTTTTT
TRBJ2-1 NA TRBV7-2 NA CASSRTVSSYNEQFF TGTGCCAGCAGCCGTACCGTTAGCTCCTACAATGAGCAGTTCTTC
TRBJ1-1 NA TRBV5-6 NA CASSLVGGRGDTEAFF TGTGCCAGCAGCTTGGTAGGGGGACGGGGGGACACTGAAGCTTTCTTT
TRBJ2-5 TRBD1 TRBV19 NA CASSRTGQETQYF TGTGCCAGTAGTAGGACAGGGCAAGAGACCCAGTACTTC
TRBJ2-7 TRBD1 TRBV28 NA CASRTGASYEQYF TGTGCCAGCAGGACAGGGGCGTCCTACGAGCAGTACTTC
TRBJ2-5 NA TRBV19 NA CASSIGVKETQYF TGTGCCAGTAGTATAGGGGTGAAAGAGACCCAGTACTTC
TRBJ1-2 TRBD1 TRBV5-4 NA CASSKSVPGQGASGYTF TGTGCCAGCAGCAAAAGTGTGCCGGGACAGGGGGCAAGTGGCTACACCTTC
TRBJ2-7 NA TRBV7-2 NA CASSLGLVGAYEQYF TGTGCCAGCAGCTTAGGTTTGGTAGGGGCCTACGAGCAGTACTTC
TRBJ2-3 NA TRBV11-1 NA CASSEDRTSTDTQYF TGTGCCAGCAGCGAAGACAGGACGAGCACAGATACGCAGTATTTT
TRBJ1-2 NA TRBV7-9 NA CASSFGQGYNLDGYTF TGTGCCAGCAGCTTCGGTCAGGGTTACAATTTAGATGGCTACACCTTC
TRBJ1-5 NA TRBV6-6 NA CASSRGQEGPQHF TGTGCCAGCTCCAGGGGCCAGGAAGGGCCCCAGCATTTT
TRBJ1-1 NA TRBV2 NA CASKYQGTNTEAFF TGTGCCAGCAAGTATCAGGGGACAAACACTGAAGCTTTCTTT
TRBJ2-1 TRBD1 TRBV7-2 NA CASSFGDRGSGEQFF TGTGCCAGCAGCTTTGGGGACAGGGGGTCGGGTGAGCAGTTCTTC
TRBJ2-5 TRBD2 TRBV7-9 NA CASRPPFRAGGSWETQYF TGTGCCAGCAGGCCACCGTTCAGAGCGGGGGGATCCTGGGAGACCCAGTACTTC
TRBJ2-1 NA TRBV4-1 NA CASAPLLVSHEQFF TGCGCCAGCGCCCCGCTACTAGTTTCCCATGAGCAGTTCTTC
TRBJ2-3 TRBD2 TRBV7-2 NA CASSQFPGLPRTDTQYF TGTGCCAGCAGCCAATTCCCGGGACTACCGCGCACAGATACGCAGTATTTT
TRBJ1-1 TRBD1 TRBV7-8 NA CASSLAGTATYTEAFF TGTGCCAGCAGCTTAGCGGGGACAGCGACGTACACTGAAGCTTTCTTT
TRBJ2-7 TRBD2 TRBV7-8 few CASSLMASGVSEQYF TGTGCCAGCAGCTTAATGGCTAGCGGGGTCTCCGAGCAGTACTTC
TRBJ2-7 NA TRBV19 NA CASSGLQGYEQYF TGTGCCAGTAGTGGATTACAGGGTTACGAGCAGTACTTC
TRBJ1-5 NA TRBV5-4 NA CASSFAETANQPQHF TGTGCCAGCAGCTTTGCGGAGACAGCAAATCAGCCCCAGCATTTT
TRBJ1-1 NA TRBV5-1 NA CASSLVPGLNTEAFF TGCGCCAGCAGCTTGGTTCCGGGGTTGAACACTGAAGCTTTCTTT
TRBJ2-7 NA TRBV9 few CASSVGGGPMGQYF TGTGCCAGCAGCGTAGGGGGCGGCCCCATGGGGCAGTACTTC
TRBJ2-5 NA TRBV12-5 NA CASGDRAETQYF TGTGCTAGTGGGGATAGGGCAGAGACCCAGTACTTC
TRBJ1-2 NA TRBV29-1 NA CSVVGDQSSYGYTF TGCAGCGTTGTCGGGGATCAAAGTAGCTATGGCTACACCTTC
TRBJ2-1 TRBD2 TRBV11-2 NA CASSLGWGGWIHEQFF TGTGCCAGCAGCCTCGGGTGGGGGGGTTGGATACATGAGCAGTTCTTC
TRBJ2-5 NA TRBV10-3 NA CAIYDSGETQYF TGTGCCATCTACGACAGTGGGGAGACCCAGTACTTC